The 5 T cell receptor beta chains below were found in one sample sequenced in a study of T cells after yellow fever vaccination. TCRdb independently ran MiXCR on the 5' RACE reads; one entry per CDR3 protein. The sample yields 500,000 to 650,000 distinct CDR3 sequences, 17% seen once. Sample: PBMCs, taken 5 to 6 days after the first yellow fever vaccination. The receptor source for this set is a man between 18 and 29 years old who received the YFV17D yellow fever vaccine.

The gene calls are TRBV18 and TRBJ2-1, with 9 bases aligning to TRBD1. The ends lost 1 base at V and 14 bases at J; junction bases unmatched: 12. From germline, CDR1 is KGHSH and CDR2 LQKENI. The CDR3 is 15 residues long. DNA for the CDR3: TGTGCCAGCTCACCACGGGGACAGGGCTTTGATAAGGAGTTCTTC. It specifies CASSPRGQGFDKEFF.

A few counts support this clonotype. This sequence joins TRBV5-1 and TRBJ2-3; no clear D gene. The CDR3 covers 13 residues. Germline CDR1 SGHRS, CDR2 YFSETQ. Deletions cut 0 bases from V and 5 bases from J, with 7 bases between. CDR3 region: CASSLGAKDTQYF. In DNA, the CDR3 is TGCGCCAGCAGCTTGGGGGCGAAAGATACGCAGTATTTT.

CDR3: CASSQLGGGQETQYF. The DNA for the CDR3 is TGTGCCAGCAGCCAACTAGGGGGGGGCCAAGAGACCCAGTACTTC. The V gene is TRBV3-1, the J gene TRBJ2-5; possible D gene TRBD2, 7 bases. The V gene's germline CDR1 is LGHDT and CDR2 YNNKEL (reference sequence). The V end was cut by 2 bases, the J end by 1 base, with 11 bases between. This CDR3 region has 15 residues.

This clonotype has just a few counts. The V and J genes are TRBV5-1 and TRBJ2-7, with 9 bases fitting TRBD1. Germline V gene data show CDR1 as SGHRS and CDR2 as YFSETQ. The CDR3 runs to 16 residues. V gave up 4 bases and J gave up 1 base; unmatched junction bases: 9. CDR3 DNA sequence: TGCGCCAGCAGCAACGGCCCGGACAGGGGATCCTACGAGCAGTACGTC. Translating gives CASSNGPDRGSYEQYV.

This clonotype was picked up a small number of times. V gene TRBV20-1 combines with J gene TRBJ1-4; D gene ambiguous. CDR1 is DFQATT and CDR2 is SNEGSKA in the germline V gene (reference sequence). CDR3 length equals 12 residues. Trimming pared 0 bases from V and 6 bases from J, leaving 5 bases between. The CDR3 sequence: CSARERDEKLFF. DNA of the CDR3: TGCAGTGCTAGAGAACGCGATGAAAAACTGTTTTTT.